This T cell receptor beta chain was recovered during a study of cytomegalovirus exposure and HLA in healthy donors. Study-wide results and caveats: Cytomegalovirus association was assigned to about 150 TCR beta chains.

This CDR3 region has 17 residues. Germline CDR1 MDHEN, CDR2 SYDVKM. The J segment lost 3 bases and the V segment lost 7 bases, leaving 14 bases of the junction unmatched. Turning to this clone: What it binds is not known.

Donors had nominal health at sampling but likely had unrecorded immune exposures. Use of 60 Vbeta and 13 Jbeta primers characterized the PCR. Sequenced by immunoSEQ multiplex PCR; TCRdb stores in-frame clones only, minus some. The table records roughly 150,000 clones, approximately 78% of them present only once. The V gene is TRBV28, the J gene TRBJ1-4; TRBD1 matches 7 bases. The sequence was obtained from a male donor in good health and CMV-seronegative. Sequenced sample: PBMCs. The CDR3 sequence is CASTPRTGKKANEKLFF. The CDR3 nucleotides read TGTGCCAGCACCCCCAGGACAGGAAAAAAGGCTAATGAAAAACTGTTTTTT. Based on the CDR3 plus reference TRBV28 and TRBJ1-4, the full variable domain is DVKVTQSSRYLVKRTGEKVFLECVQDMDHENMFWYRQDPGLGLRLIYFSYDVKMKEKGDIPEGYSVSREKKERFSLILESASTNQTSMYLCASTPRTGKKANEKLFFGSGTQLSVL.